This entry concerns a single T cell receptor beta chain. This entry belongs to a study of blood T cell repertoires in COVID-19. Study-wide context: Acute-phase and convalescent COVID-19 samples originated in the United States, Italy and Spain. PBMCs, B-cell-depleted T cells, or T cells were the source of the cDNA or gDNA that made up the material.

Germline V gives CDR1 LGHNA, CDR2 YSLEER. There are 15 residues in the CDR3. V gave up 4 bases and J gave up 4 bases; unmatched junction bases: 9. In the study's own analysis: Scientists estimated how many nucleated cells there were by amplifying reference gene primers. TCRdb keeps only in-frame clones here, not all; method: immunoSEQ multiplex PCR. V, J and clone size derive from that table, while D and trimming were established from the DNA sequence. Of some 68,000 clones listed, roughly four fifths are singletons. The V gene is TRBV4-3, the J gene TRBJ2-5; TRBD2 matches 7 bases. The clonotype originates from a man between 65 and 85 years old with acute or convalescent COVID-19. Material for sequencing was peripheral blood. CDR3 sequence (DNA): TGCGCCAGCAGCCGCGGGACTCTAGCGGTAGAGACCCAGTACTTC. Translated: CASSRGTLAVETQYF.